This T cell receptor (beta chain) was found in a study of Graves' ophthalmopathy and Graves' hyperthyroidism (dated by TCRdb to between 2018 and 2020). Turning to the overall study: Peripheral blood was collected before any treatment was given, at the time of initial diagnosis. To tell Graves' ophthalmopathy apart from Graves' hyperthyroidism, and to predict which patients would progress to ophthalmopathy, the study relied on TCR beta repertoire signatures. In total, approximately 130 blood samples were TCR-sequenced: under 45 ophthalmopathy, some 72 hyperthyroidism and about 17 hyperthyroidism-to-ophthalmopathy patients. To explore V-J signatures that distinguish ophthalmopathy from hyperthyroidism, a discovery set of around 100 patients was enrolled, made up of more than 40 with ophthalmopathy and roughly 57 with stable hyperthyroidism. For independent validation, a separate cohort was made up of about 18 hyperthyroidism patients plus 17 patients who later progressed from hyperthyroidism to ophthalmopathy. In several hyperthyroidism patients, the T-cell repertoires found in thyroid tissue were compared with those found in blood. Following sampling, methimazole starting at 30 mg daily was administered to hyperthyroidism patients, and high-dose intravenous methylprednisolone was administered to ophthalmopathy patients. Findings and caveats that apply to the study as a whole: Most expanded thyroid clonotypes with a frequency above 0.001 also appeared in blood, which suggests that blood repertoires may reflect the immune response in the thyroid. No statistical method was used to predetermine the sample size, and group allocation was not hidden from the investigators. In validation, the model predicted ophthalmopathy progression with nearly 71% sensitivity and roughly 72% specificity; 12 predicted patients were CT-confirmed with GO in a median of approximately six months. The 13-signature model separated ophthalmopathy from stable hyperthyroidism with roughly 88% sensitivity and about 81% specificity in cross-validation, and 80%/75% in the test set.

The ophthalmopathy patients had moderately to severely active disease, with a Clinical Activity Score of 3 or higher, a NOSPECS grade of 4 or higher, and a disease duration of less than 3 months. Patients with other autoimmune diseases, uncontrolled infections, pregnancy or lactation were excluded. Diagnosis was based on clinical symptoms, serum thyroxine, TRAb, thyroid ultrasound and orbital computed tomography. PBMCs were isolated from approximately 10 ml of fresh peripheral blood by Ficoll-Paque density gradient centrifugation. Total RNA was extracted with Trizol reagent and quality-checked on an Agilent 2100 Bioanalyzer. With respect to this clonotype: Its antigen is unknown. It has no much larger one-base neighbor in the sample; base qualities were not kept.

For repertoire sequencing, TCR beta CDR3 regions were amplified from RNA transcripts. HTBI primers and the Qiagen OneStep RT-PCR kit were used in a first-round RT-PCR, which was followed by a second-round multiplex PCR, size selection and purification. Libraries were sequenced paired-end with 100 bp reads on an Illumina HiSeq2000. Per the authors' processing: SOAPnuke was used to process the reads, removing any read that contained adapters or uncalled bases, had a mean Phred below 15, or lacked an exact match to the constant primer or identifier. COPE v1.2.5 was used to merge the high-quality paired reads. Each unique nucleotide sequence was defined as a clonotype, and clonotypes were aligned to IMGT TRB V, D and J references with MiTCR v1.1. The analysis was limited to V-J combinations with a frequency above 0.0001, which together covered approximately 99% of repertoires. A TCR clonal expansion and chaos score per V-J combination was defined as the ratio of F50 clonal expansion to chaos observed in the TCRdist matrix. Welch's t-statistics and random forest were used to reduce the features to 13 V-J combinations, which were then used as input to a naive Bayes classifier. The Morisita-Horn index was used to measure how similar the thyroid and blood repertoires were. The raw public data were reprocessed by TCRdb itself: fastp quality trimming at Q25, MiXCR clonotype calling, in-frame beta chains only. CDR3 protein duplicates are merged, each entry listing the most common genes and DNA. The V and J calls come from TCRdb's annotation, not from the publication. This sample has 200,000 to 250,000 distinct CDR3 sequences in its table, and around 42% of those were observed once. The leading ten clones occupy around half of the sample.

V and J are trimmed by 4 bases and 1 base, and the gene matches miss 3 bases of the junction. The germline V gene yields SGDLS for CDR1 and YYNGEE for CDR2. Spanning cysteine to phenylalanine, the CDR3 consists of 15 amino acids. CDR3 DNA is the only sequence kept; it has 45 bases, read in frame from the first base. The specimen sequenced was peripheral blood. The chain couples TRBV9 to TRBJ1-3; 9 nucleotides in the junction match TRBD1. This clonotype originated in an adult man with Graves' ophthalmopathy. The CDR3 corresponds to CASSTGTGSGNTIYF. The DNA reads TGTGCCAGCAGCACTGGGACAGGGTCTGGAAACACCATATATTTT.